This paragraph reports one TCR beta chain. The protocol attached unique molecular identifiers to individual cDNA molecules. TCRdb reprocessed the 5' RACE reads via MiXCR and lists one record per CDR3 protein. Here the sample spans some 80,000 distinct CDR3 sequences, 12% being singletons. This sample stems from a study of early T cells in non-severe SARS-CoV-2 infection. This CDR3 spans 12 amino acids. Trimming shortened V by 10 bases and J by 0 bases, and 7 bases separated the two germline ends. Germline CDR1 reads MDHEN; CDR2 reads SYDVKM. Sequenced material: whole blood, taken at baseline. The TCR was taken from an adult who was a healthcare worker with PCR-confirmed SARS-CoV-2 infection or an uninfected control (not recorded which). The donor label of this sample is uncertain. J is TRBJ1-3 and V is TRBV28; D not certain. CDR3 in amino acids: CATGSSGNTIYF. For the CDR3, the DNA is TGTGCCACGGGGAGCTCTGGAAACACCATATATTTT.